The 22 T cell receptor beta chains presented below share a single source sample, sequenced in a study of blood T cell repertoires in COVID-19. The repertoire was sequenced with immunoSEQ multiplex PCR; TCRdb's copy has only in-frame clones and lacks some. The repertoire consists of 200,000 or so clones, with roughly 80% occurring once and the leading ten covering roughly 3%. The sample comprised peripheral blood. The receptors shown here come from a woman aged 25 to 45 who had recovered from COVID-19.

The genes are TRBV19 and TRBJ2-2; D might be TRBD2 (6 bases). Germline V gene lookup returns CDR1 LNHDA and CDR2 SQIVND (reference sequence). This CDR3 is built from 12 residues. Trimming shortened V by 6 bases and J by 8 bases, and 10 bases separated the two germline ends. DNA of the CDR3: TGTGCCAGTAGATGGGGGGTTGGGGAGCTGTTTTTT. It is translated as CASRWGVGELFF.

The chain employs TRBV30 and TRBJ1-5; D ambiguous. CDR3 length: 13 residues. CDR1 is GTSNPN, CDR2 SVGIG, per germline (reference sequence). V was trimmed by 2 bases and J by 3 bases, leaving 8 bases between them. The CDR3 reads CAWSYNYNQPQHF. The CDR3 DNA follows: TGTGCCTGGAGTTACAACTACAATCAGCCCCAGCATTTT.

V is TRBV24-1 and J is TRBJ1-2; D might be TRBD1 (6 bases). Trimming cost V 3 bases and J 2 bases, with 21 bases left between them. Germline V gene sequence: CDR1 KGHDR, CDR2 SFDVKD. This CDR3 has 18 amino acids. The CDR3 DNA reads TGTGCCACCAGTGATCTGAGGGGGGGACCACTGCCGAACTATGGCTACACCTTC. This sequence encodes CATSDLRGGPLPNYGYTF.

The rearrangement links TRBV3-1 (or the pseudogene TRBV3-2) to TRBJ1-2; D ambiguous. Trimming shortened V by 0 bases and J by 7 bases, and 9 bases separated the two germline ends. Germline CDR1 LGHDT, CDR2 YNNKEL (reference sequence). This CDR3 contains 13 residues. CDR3 bases: TGTGCCAGCAGCCAAGATGGCAGGTCTGGCTACACCTTC. As protein: CASSQDGRSGYTF.

The genes are TRBV2 and TRBJ1-5; a possible D gene is TRBD1 (5 bases). This CDR3 spans 18 amino acids. The germline V gene encodes CDR1 SNHLY and CDR2 FYNNEI. Trimming left V 6 bases short and J 4 bases short, with 25 bases between. This chain's CDR3 is CASSSPSPQGNWNQPQHF. The CDR3 DNA follows: TGTGCCAGCAGCAGCCCCAGCCCCCAGGGAAATTGGAATCAGCCCCAGCATTTT.

The chain links TRBV5-4 to TRBJ2-7, with D perhaps TRBD2 (5 bases). The germline V gene has CDR1 SGHNT and CDR2 YYREEE (reference sequence). This CDR3 is built from 14 residues. The CDR3 sequence: CASAPSGSSYEQYF. CDR3 DNA sequence: TGTGCTTCTGCGCCCTCGGGGTCGTCCTACGAGCAGTACTTC.

This sequence joins TRBV6-4 and TRBJ2-3; TRBD2 is a possible D gene (5 bases). The CDR3 has 13 amino acids. CDR1 is MRHNA and CDR2 is SNTAGT in the germline V gene. Deletions cut 6 bases from V and 6 bases from J, with 13 bases between. Here the CDR3 DNA reads TGTGCCAGCAGACGGGAAGGATCGGATACGCAGTATTTT. It yields the protein CASRREGSDTQYF.

The V call is TRBV4-1, the J call TRBJ2-2; 13 bases align to TRBD2. Per the germline V gene, CDR1 is MGHRA and CDR2 is YSYEKL. V was clipped by 3 bases and J by 5 bases; unmatched bases: 6. The CDR3 totals 17 residues. The CDR3 coding sequence is TGCGCCAGCAGCCACGGACTAGCGGGAGTGAAAACCGGGGAGCTGTTTTTT. It encodes CASSHGLAGVKTGELFF.

This clone was found once. This chain joins TRBV13 and TRBJ2-7, with TRBD2 matching over 10 bases. CDR1 is PRHDT and CDR2 is FYEKMQ in the germline V gene (reference sequence). The CDR3 extends over 16 amino acids. Unmatched junction bases numbered 13, after V lost 3 bases and J lost 8 bases. CDR3 coding DNA: TGTGCCAGCAGCTTTGGGACTAGCGATTCGTTCTATCAGCAGTACTTC. Encoded protein: CASSFGTSDSFYQQYF.

This clone has a single count. The chain combines TRBV18 with TRBJ1-5; D possibly corresponds to TRBD1 (6 bases). Trimming pared 2 bases from V and 1 base from J, leaving 12 bases between. Germline V lookup: CDR1 KGHSH, CDR2 LQKENI. The CDR3 has 16 residues. The CDR3 is CASSPRGTGSNQPQHF. The CDR3 DNA sequence: TGTGCCAGCTCACCAAGAGGCACAGGGAGCAATCAGCCCCAGCATTTT. The full variable domain, rest sourced from reference TRBV18 and TRBJ1-5, is NAGVMQNPRHLVRRRGQEARLRCSPMKGHSHVYWYRQLPEEGLKFMVYLQKENIIDESGMPKERFSAEFPKEGPSILRIQQVVRGDSAAYFCASSPRGTGSNQPQHFGDGTRLSIL.

The chain is built from TRBV25-1 and TRBJ1-3; unclear D gene. CDR1 and CDR2 from the germline V gene are MGHDK and SYGVNS. V gave up 3 bases and J gave up 4 bases, with 7 bases separating them. The CDR3 is made up of 13 amino acids. The CDR3, as DNA: TGTGCCAGCAGTGACAGTTGGGGAAACACCATATATTTT. Translation gives CASSDSWGNTIYF. Full variable domain (remainder filled in from reference TRBV25-1 and TRBJ1-3): EADIYQTPRYLVIGTGKKITLECSQTMGHDKMYWYQQDPGMELHLIHYSYGVNSTEKGDLSSESTVSRIRTEHFPLTLESARPSHTSQYLCASSDSWGNTIYFGEGSWLTVV.

The chain recombines TRBV5-4 with TRBJ2-7; a possible D gene is TRBD2 (6 bases). Germline CDR1 and CDR2: SGHNT and YYREEE (reference sequence). Trimming pared 4 bases from V and 3 bases from J, leaving 11 bases between. This CDR3 is built from 13 residues. The CDR3 region is CASSGGVDYEQYF. The CDR3 DNA reads TGTGCCAGCAGCGGCGGGGTCGACTACGAGCAGTACTTC.

V is TRBV19 and J is TRBJ2-4, with 8 nucleotides matching TRBD1. CDR1 and CDR2 (germline): LNHDA, SQIVND (reference sequence). Trimming at V came to 6 bases and at J to 8 bases, leaving 3 bases not matched to a gene. CDR3 length equals 12 residues. The CDR3 nucleotides read TGTGCCAGTAGAACAGGGGGTGACATTCAGTACTTC. Amino acid sequence: CASRTGGDIQYF. The variable domain in full, with the rest retrieved from reference TRBV19 and TRBJ2-4, is DGGITQSPKYLFRKEGQNVTLSCEQNLNHDAMYWYRQDPGQGLRLIYYSQIVNDFQKGDIAEGYSVSREKKESFPLTVTSAQKNPTAFYLCASRTGGDIQYFGAGTRLSVL.

The V call is TRBV11-1, the J call TRBJ2-7; D is perhaps TRBD1 (6 bases). Trimming left V 7 bases short and J 2 bases short, with 15 bases between. The CDR3 is 14 residues long. Germline CDR1 reads SGHAT; CDR2 reads FQDESV (reference sequence). CDR3 loop: CASTNGRGPYEQYF. CDR3 nucleotides: TGTGCCAGCACAAACGGCAGGGGCCCCTACGAGCAGTACTTC.

The chain is built from TRBV6-5 and TRBJ2-4; 7 bases fit TRBD1. The trim removed 2 bases at V and 0 bases at J, leaving 1 base unmatched. The CDR3 consists of 15 residues. From germline, CDR1 is MNHEY and CDR2 SVGAGI. The CDR3 DNA follows: TGTGCCAGCAGTTACAGGGGGCTAGCCAAAAACATTCAGTACTTC. It yields the protein CASSYRGLAKNIQYF.

The rearrangement joins TRBV2 to TRBJ1-4, with D maybe TRBD1 (6 bases). CDR3 length: 12 amino acids. With 6 bases removed from V and 14 bases from J, the gap between germline ends came to 16 bases. The germline gives CDR1 SNHLY, CDR2 FYNNEI. The CDR3 is CASRDRDIILFF. CDR3 nucleotide sequence: TGTGCCAGCAGGGACCGGGACATTATTCTGTTTTTT.

The CDR3: CASSPTGGGTEAFF. CDR3 DNA: TGTGCCAGCAGTCCGACAGGGGGTGGCACTGAAGCTTTCTTT. V usage is TRBV6-5 and J usage is TRBJ1-1, with 9 bases matching TRBD1. CDR3 length: 14 residues. Germline assignment: CDR1 MNHEY and CDR2 SVGAGI. V lost 5 bases to trimming and J lost 4 bases; unmatched junction nucleotides: 5.

In DNA form, the CDR3 reads TGTGCCAGCAGTTCTAATCGACAACCCGCCAACTATGGCTACACCTTC. Its translation is CASSSNRQPANYGYTF. The genes are TRBV28 and TRBJ1-2; D gene ambiguous. This CDR3 is built from 16 residues. Deletions cut 4 bases from V and 2 bases from J, with 17 bases between. The germline V gene encodes CDR1 MDHEN and CDR2 SYDVKM.

This sequence joins TRBV9 and TRBJ2-7, with D perhaps TRBD2 (6 bases). Trimming cost V 0 bases and J 4 bases, with 17 bases left between them. The CDR3 has 16 residues. Germline CDR1 and CDR2: SGDLS and YYNGEE. DNA of the CDR3: TGTGCCAGCAGCGTAGAGGGACTCCCGGGTACGTACGAGCAGTACTTC. This encodes CASSVEGLPGTYEQYF.

The chain recombines TRBV27 with TRBJ1-2; no reliable D call. The CDR3 length is 14 residues. Trimming removed 2 bases at V and 2 bases at J, with 9 bases between. Germline V gene sequence: CDR1 MNHEY, CDR2 SMNVEV (reference sequence). CDR3 loop: CASSLRYENYGYTF. The DNA of the CDR3 is TGTGCCAGCAGTTTAAGATACGAGAACTATGGCTACACCTTC.

V usage is TRBV5-4 and J usage is TRBJ1-6, with D possibly being TRBD1 (6 bases). In germline, CDR1 is SGHNT, CDR2 YYREEE (reference sequence). Trimming took off 7 bases at V and 10 bases at J, with 15 bases between the two ends. This CDR3 is 13 amino acids long. CDR3: CASSLQGFSPLHF. CDR3 bases: TGTGCCAGCTCCTTACAGGGTTTCTCACCCCTCCACTTT.

This sequence joins TRBV3-1 (or the pseudogene TRBV3-2) and TRBJ2-5; D not certain. Trimming removed 2 bases from V and 5 bases from J, with 12 bases in between. Germline V gene lookup returns CDR1 LGHDT and CDR2 YNNKEL (reference sequence). This CDR3 has 14 amino acids. The CDR3 region has the DNA TGTGCCAGCAGCCAATTCCACGGCGGCGAGACCCAGTACTTC. It translates to CASSQFHGGETQYF.